Sequencing of this T cell receptor (beta chain) was carried out in a study of CD8+ T cells in alopecia areata listed by TCRdb under 2018. As for the study more broadly: The treated patients took part in an open-label pilot trial in which moderate-to-severe alopecia areata was treated with oral tofacitinib at 5 to 10 mg twice daily. TCRbeta CDR3 regions were amplified by immunoSEQ multiplex PCR using 35 Vbeta forward and 13 Jbeta reverse primers. The RNA source kit depended on sample type: the PAXgene miRNA kit for fixed scalp, the miRNeasy kit for PBMCs, and the RNeasy kit for mouse skin. Tofacitinib was administered for 6 to 18 months, and 6 months of follow-up off drug were then conducted to assess delayed response and recurrence. Patients on tofacitinib were biopsied at baseline and after 4 and 24 weeks of treatment, and several of the patients also had a later scalp biopsy. Scalp clonality was compared among normal scalp (n=4), patchy alopecia areata scalp (n=8), and alopecia totalis/universalis scalp (n=8). In treated patients, disease severity was measured using the SALT score, which gives the percentage of scalp surface area affected. To study T cell clonal expansion in alopecia areata, the researchers applied high-throughput TCRbeta sequencing to both the C3H/HeJ mouse model and human patients. In humans, TCRbeta sequencing was performed on scalp tissue and on sorted CD4+ and CD8+ peripheral blood T cells from healthy controls and from patients with patchy or totalis/universalis alopecia areata. The study at large found these results: Scalp clonality and the number of expanded CD8+ clones among the top 100 scalp clones were significantly decreased by tofacitinib. TCR sequences shared between patients were less clear than in mice, possibly partly because of HLA diversity in the patient population. Lesional scalp, especially in alopecia totalis/universalis, showed higher clonality and more expanded CD8+ clones than normal scalp, suggesting antigenic drive. Unlike mouse skin, where gammadelta T cells dominate, normal human skin contains resident alphabeta T cells that get sequenced too, which complicates analysis of the scalp TCR repertoire. Because the treated cohort was small and included a single nonresponder, larger studies are needed to assess links between baseline CD8+ expansion and response. During tofacitinib treatment, many expanded lesional clones remained in scalp and blood, and this persistence may partly explain relapse after treatment is stopped.

Library preparation was by the immunoSEQ multiplex PCR assay. For TCR sequencing, RNA was extracted from every sample and reverse transcribed into cDNA to serve as template. SuperScript III was used for first-strand cDNA synthesis, primed with a 2:1 mix of oligo-dT and random hexamers. A synthetic immune receptor repertoire was used to gauge amplification bias, and whatever bias remained was removed computationally. As for how the authors treated the data: Raw reads were preprocessed to remove errors, and CDR3 was defined by IMGT conventions from the conserved cysteine to phenylalanine. Clonality was computed by normalizing Shannon entropy by log2 of the number of productive unique TCRs and subtracting the result from 1. CD4 or CD8 identity of scalp clones was inferred by cross-referencing scalp TCRbeta sequences with sorted blood CD4 and CD8 repertoires. TCRdb took this table from immuneACCESS and kept in-frame rearrangements with V and J called. Such tables lack part of the clones; where checked against another copy, unresolved V genes explain under half of the gap, and the rest is unexplained. That table gives V, J and clone size, and the DNA gave D and trimming. The sample includes roughly 230,000 clones, with 40% to 55% observed a single time. The ten largest clones take up 2.6% of the sample.

Its CDR3 holds 14 amino acids, cysteine through phenylalanine. Just the 42-base CDR3 DNA is kept, in frame starting at base 1. V is reduced by 2 bases and J by 2 bases, leaving a spacing of 13 bases between them. Based on the germline V gene (reference sequence), the CDR1 and CDR2 sequences are GTSNPN and SVGIG. This specimen's treatment or condition label, interpreted: oral pan-JAK inhibitor, 5-10 mg twice daily. Lesional scalp punch biopsies and peripheral blood were collected from alopecia areata patients. After PBMCs were isolated by density centrifugation and stained for CD3, CD4 and CD8, a FACSAria was used to sort CD4+ and CD8+ T cells. This clone was counted between two and nine times. The specificity of this receptor is unknown. Base qualities are missing; no much larger clone stands one base away.

Recombination joined TRBV30 with TRBJ2-7; the D gene assignment is perhaps TRBD1 or TRBD2, with each matching 5 bases. The sequence was obtained from a human donor with alopecia areata. Sequenced material: CD4+ T cells sorted from blood, taken at approximately week 36, from a patient treated with tofacitinib. The bases are TGTGCCTGGAGTCCTGGGACGGTGACCTACGAGCAGTACTTC. The resulting protein is CAWSPGTVTYEQYF.